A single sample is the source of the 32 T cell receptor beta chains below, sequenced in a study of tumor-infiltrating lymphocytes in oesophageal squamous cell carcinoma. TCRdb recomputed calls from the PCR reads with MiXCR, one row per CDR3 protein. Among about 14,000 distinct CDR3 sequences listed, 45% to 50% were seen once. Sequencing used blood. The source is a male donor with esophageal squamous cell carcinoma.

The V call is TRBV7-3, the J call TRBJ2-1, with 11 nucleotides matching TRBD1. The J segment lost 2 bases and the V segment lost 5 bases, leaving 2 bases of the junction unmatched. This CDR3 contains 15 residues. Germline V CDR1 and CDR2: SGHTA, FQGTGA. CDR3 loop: CASSRTGGAYNEQFF. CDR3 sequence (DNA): TGTGCCAGCAGCCGGACAGGGGGCGCCTACAATGAGCAGTTCTTC.

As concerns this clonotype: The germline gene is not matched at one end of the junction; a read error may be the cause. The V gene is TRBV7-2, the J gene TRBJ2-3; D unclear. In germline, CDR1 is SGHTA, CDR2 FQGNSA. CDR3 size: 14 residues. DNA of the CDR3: TGTGCCAGCAGCTTTTATGTGGACGATTCACCCCTCCACTTC. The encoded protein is CASSFYVDDSPLHF.

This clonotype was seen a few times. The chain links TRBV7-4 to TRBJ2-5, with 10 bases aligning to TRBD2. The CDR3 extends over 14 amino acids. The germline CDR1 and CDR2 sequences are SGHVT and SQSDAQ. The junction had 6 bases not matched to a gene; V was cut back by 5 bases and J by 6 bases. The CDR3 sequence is CASSEGGLAKTQYF. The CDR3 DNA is TGTGCCAGCAGCGAAGGGGGACTAGCGAAGACCCAGTACTTC.

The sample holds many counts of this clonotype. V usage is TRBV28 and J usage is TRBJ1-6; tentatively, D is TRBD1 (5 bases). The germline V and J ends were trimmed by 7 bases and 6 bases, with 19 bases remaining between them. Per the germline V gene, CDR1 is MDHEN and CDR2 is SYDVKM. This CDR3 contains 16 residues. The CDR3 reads CASISGGAAPNSPLHF. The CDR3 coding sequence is TGTGCCAGCATCTCAGGCGGGGCGGCCCCTAATTCACCCCTCCACTTT.

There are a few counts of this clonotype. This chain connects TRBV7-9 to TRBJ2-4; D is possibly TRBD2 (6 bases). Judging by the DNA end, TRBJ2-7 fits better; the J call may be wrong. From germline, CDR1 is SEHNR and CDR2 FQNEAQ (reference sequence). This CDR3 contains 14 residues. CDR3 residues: CASSSRERSYEQYF. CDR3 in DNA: TGTGCCAGCAGCTCCCGGGAGCGCTCCTACGAGCAGTACTTC.

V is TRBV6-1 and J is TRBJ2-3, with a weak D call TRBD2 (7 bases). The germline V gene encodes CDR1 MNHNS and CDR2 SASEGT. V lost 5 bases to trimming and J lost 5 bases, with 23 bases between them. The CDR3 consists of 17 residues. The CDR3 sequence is CASSPQLGGAKRDTQYF. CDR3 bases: TGTGCCAGCAGTCCTCAGTTGGGGGGGGCTAAGAGAGATACGCAGTATTTT.

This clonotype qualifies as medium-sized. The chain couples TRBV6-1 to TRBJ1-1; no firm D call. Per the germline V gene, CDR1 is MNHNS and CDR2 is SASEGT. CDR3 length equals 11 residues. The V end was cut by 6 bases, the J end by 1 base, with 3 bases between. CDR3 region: CASRKNTEAFF. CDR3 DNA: TGTGCCAGCAGGAAGAACACTGAAGCTTTCTTT.

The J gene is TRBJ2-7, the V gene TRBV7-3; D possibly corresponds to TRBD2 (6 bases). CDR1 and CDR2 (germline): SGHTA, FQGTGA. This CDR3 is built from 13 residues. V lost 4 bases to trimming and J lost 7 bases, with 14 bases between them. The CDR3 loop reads CASSWDSNNEQYF. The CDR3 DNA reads TGTGCCAGCAGCTGGGACTCCAACAATGAGCAGTACTTC.

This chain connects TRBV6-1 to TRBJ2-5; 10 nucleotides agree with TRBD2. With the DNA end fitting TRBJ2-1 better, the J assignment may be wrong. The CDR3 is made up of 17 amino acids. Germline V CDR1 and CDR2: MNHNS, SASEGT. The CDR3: CASSYTILAGDDNEQFF. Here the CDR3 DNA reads TGTGCCAGCAGTTACACCATCCTAGCGGGGGACGACAATGAGCAGTTCTTC.

The CDR3 DNA sequence: TGTGCCATTCCGGGACAAAACTCCTACGAGCAGTACTTC. Translation gives CAIPGQNSYEQYF. The gene calls are TRBV7-8 and TRBJ2-1; D is possibly TRBD1 (6 bases). The J call is in doubt because the DNA end fits TRBJ2-7 better. The CDR3 has 13 amino acids. Germline lookup yields CDR1 SGHVS and CDR2 FQNEAQ.

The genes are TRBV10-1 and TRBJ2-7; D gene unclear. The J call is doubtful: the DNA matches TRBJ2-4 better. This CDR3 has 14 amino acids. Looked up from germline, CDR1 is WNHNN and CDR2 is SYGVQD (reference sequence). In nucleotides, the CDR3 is TGCGCCAGCAGTGAGTCTAACTTTAAAAACATTCAGTACTTC. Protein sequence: CASSESNFKNIQYF.

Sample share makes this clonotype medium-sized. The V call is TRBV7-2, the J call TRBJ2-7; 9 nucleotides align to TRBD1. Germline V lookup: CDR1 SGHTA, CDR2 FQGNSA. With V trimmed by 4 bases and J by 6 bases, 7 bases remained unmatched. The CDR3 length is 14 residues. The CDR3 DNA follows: TGTGCCAGCAGCTCGGGACAGGGATTGGGCGAGCAGTACTTC. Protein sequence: CASSSGQGLGEQYF.

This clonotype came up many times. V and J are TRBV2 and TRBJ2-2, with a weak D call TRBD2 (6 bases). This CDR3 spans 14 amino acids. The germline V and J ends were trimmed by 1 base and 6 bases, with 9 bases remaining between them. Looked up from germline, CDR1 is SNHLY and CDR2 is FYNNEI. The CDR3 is CASSEGWGAGELFF. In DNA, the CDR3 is TGTGCCAGCAGTGAAGGATGGGGGGCCGGGGAGCTGTTTTTT.

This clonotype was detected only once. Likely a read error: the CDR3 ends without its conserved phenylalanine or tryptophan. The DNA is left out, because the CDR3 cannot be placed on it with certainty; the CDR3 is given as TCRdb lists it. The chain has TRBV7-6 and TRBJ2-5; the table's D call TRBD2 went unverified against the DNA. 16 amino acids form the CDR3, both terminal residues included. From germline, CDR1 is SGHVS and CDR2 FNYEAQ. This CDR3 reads CASSLQDGNSPLHFGN.

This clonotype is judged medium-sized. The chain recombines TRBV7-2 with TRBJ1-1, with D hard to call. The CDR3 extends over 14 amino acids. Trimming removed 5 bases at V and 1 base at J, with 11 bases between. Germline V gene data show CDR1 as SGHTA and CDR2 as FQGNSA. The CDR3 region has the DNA TGTGCCAGCAGCCCCACCAGACGGAACACTGAAGCTTTCTTT. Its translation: CASSPTRRNTEAFF.

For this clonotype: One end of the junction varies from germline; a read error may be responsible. CDR3 residues: CASSSRPTTEAFF. The CDR3 coding sequence is TGTGCCAGCAGCTCCAGGCCAACCACTGAAGCTTTCTTC. V and J are TRBV7-3 and TRBJ2-5; D ambiguous. The CDR3 spans 13 residues. The germline V gene has CDR1 SGHTA and CDR2 FQGTGA.

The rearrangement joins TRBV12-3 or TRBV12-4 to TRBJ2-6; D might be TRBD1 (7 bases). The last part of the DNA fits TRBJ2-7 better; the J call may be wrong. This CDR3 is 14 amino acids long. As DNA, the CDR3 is TGTGCCAGCAGCAAGGGGGGACAGTACTACGAGCAGTACTTC. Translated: CASSKGGQYYEQYF.

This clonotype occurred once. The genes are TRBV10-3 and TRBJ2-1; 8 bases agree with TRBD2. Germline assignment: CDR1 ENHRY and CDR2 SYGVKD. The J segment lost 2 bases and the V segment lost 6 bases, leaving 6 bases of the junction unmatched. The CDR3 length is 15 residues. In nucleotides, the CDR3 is TGTGCCATCAGCTCAAGCGGGAGTACCTACAATGAGCAGTTCTTC. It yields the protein CAISSSGSTYNEQFF.

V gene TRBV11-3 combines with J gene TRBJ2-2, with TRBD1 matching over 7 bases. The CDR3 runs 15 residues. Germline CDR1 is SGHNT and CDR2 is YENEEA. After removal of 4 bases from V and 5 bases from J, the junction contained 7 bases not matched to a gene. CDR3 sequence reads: CASSSPYRGTGELFF. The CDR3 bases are TGTGCCAGCAGCTCGCCCTACAGGGGAACCGGGGAGCTGTTTTTT.

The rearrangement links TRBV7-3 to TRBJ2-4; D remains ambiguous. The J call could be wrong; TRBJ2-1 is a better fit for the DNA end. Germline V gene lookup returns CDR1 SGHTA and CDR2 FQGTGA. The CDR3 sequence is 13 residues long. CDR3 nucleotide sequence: TGTGCCAGCAGCTTAGGCCGGGACAATGAGCAGTTCTTC. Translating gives CASSLGRDNEQFF.

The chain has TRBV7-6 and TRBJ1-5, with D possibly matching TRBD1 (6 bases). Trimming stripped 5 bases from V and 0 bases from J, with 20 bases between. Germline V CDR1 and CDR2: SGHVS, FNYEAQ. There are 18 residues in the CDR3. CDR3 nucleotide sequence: TGTGCCAGCAGCCCACAAGTGACAGGTCTCCATAGCAATCAGCCCCAGCATTTT. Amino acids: CASSPQVTGLHSNQPQHF. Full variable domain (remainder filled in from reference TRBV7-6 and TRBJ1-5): GAGVSQSPRYKVTKRGQDVALRCDPISGHVSLYWYRQALGQGPEFLTYFNYEAQQDKSGLPNDRFSAERPEGSISTLTIQRTEQRDSAMYRCASSPQVTGLHSNQPQHFGDGTRLSIL.

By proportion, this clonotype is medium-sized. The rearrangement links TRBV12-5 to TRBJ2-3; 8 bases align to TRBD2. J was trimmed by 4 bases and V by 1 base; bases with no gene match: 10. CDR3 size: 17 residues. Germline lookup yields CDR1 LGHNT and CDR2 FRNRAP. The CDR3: CASGLGLAGGWPDTQYF. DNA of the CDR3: TGTGCTAGTGGTTTGGGACTGGCGGGAGGATGGCCAGATACGCAGTATTTT.

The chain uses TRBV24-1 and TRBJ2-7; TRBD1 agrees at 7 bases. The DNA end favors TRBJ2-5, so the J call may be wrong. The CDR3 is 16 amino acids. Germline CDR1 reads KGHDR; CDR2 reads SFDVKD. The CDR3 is CATSDPGQDDQETQYF. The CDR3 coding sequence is TGTGCCACCAGTGACCCCGGACAGGACGACCAAGAGACCCAGTACTTC.

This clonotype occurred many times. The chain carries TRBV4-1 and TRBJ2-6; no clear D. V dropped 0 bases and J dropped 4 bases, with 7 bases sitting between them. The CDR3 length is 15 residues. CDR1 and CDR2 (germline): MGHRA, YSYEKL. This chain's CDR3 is CASSQDESGANVLTF. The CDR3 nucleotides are TGCGCCAGCAGCCAAGACGAATCCGGGGCCAACGTCCTGACTTTC.

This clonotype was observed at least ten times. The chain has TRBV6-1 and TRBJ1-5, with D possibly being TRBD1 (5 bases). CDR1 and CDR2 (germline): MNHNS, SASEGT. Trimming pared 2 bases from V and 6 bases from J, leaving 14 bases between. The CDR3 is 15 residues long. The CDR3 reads CASSEHRGSTQPQHF. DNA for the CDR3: TGTGCCAGCAGTGAACATAGGGGCTCTACTCAGCCCCAGCATTTT.

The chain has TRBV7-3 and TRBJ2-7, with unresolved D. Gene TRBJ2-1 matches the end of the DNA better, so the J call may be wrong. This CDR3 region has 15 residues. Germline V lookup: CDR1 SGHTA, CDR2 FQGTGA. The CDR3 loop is CASSLTGDSYNEQFF. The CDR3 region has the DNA TGTGCCAGCAGCTTAACAGGAGACTCCTACAATGAGCAGTTCTTC.

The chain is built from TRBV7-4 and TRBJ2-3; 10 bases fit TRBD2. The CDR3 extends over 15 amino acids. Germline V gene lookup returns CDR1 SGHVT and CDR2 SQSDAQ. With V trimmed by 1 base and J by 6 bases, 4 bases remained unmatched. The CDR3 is CASSLVLAGADTQYF. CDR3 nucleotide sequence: TGTGCCAGCAGCTTAGTGCTAGCGGGAGCCGATACGCAGTATTTT.

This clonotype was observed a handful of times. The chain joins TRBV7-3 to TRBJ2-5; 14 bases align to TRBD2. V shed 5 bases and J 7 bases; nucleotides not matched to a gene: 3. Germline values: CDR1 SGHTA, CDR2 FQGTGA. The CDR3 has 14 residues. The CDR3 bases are TGTGCCAGCAGCCGACTAGCGGGAGGGGGGACCCAGTACTTC. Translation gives CASSRLAGGGTQYF.

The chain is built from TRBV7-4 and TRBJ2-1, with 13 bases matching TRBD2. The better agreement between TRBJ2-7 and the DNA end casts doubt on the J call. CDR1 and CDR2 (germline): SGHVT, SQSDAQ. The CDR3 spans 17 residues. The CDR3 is CASATTSGRYRSYEQYF. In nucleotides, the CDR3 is TGTGCCAGCGCTACGACTAGCGGGAGGTACCGATCCTACGAGCAGTACTTC.

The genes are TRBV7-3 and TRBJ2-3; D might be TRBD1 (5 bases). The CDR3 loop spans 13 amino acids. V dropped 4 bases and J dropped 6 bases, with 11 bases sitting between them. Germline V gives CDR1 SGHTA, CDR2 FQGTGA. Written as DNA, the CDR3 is TGTGCCAGCAGCTCCTTCCAGGGCGATACGCAGTATTTT. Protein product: CASSSFQGDTQYF.

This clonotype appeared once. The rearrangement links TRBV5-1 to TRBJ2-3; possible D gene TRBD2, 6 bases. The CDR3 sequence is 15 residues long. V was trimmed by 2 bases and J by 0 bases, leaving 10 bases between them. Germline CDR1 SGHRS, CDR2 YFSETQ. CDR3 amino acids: CASSFRGESTDTQYF. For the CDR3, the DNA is TGCGCCAGCAGCTTTCGCGGGGAGAGCACAGATACGCAGTATTTT. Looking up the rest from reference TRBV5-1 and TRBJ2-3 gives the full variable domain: KAGVTQTPRYLIKTRGQQVTLSCSPISGHRSVSWYQQTPGQGLQFLFEYFSETQRNKGNFPGRFSGRQFSNSRSEMNVSTLELGDSALYLCASSFRGESTDTQYFGPGTRLTVL.

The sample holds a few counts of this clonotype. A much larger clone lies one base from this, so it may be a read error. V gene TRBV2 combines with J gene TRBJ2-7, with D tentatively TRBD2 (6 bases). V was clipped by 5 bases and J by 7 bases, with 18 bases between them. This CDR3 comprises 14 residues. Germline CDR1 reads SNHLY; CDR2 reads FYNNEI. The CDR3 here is CASSPRELSNEQYF. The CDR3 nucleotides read TGTGCCAGCAGTCCCCGGGAGTTGAGCAATGAGCAGTACTTC.